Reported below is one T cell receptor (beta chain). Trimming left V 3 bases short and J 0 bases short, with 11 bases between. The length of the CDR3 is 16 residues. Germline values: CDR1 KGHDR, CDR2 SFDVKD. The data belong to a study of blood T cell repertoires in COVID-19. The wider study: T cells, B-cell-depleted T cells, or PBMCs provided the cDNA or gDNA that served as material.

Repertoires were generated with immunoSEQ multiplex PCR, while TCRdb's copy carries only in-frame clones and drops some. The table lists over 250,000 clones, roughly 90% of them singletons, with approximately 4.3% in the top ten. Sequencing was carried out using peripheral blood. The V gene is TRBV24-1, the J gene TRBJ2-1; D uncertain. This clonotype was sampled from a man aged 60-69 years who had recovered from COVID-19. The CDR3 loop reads CATSDRRVSSYNEQFF. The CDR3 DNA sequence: TGTGCCACCAGTGATCGTCGGGTGAGCTCCTACAATGAGCAGTTCTTC.